This T cell receptor beta chain was profiled in a study of T cell responses to AZD1222 COVID-19 vaccine. Findings of the study overall: Targets within unmutated variant regions were reportedly found for nearly half of spike-specific TCRs. Spike was spanned by vaccine-associated CD4 TCRs, which were dominant at 160-218 and 743-854. Just a handful of people given AZD1222 tested seropositive at baseline. Donors in the cohort were predominantly white British and more often female, and clonal diversity was possibly underestimated.

Concerning this clone itself: What it binds is unknown.

Assay used: immunoSEQ multiplex PCR; TCRdb lists only in-frame clones, some missing. Of about 150,000 clones listed, about 91% are singletons. The CDR3 is made up of 14 amino acids. The ends were cut back, 7 bases at V and 2 bases at J, with 14 bases in the middle. Germline V gene sequence: CDR1 GTSNPN, CDR2 SVGIG (reference sequence). This chain connects TRBV30 to TRBJ1-4; D is perhaps TRBD1 (5 bases). The sequence came from an adult in good health. The material sequenced was peripheral blood, taken on day 0 of AZD1222 vaccination. The CDR3 loop reads CAFHRGWTNEKLFF. The CDR3 coding sequence is TGTGCCTTCCATCGGGGGTGGACTAATGAAAAACTGTTTTTT.